These T cell receptor beta chains were read from a single sample in a study of blood T cell repertoires in COVID-19. Assay: immunoSEQ multiplex PCR; the TCRdb copy retains only in-frame clones and omits some. The repertoire has 120,000 or so clones, approximately 90% of them found once; the top ten carry about 4.5%. The material sequenced was peripheral blood. These receptors were obtained from a man aged 40-49 years with acute or convalescent COVID-19. Both conserved end residues are part of each CDR3. A D gene is named only where the DNA matches it firmly. Some rows mark clone size as missing; the rest say once, few, many or name a class of expanded clone.

d_gene,j_gene,abundance,v_gene,CDR3nt,CDR3aa
.,TRBJ1-4,once,TRBV28,TGTGCCAGCACCCTCGAGTCCCCCCACCGTGGTGAAAAACTGTTTTTT,CASTLESPHRGEKLFF
TRBD1,TRBJ1-1,.,TRBV19,TGTGCCTGCCGGGACAGGGGTACGACCACTGAAGCTTTCTTT,CACRDRGTTTEAFF
.,TRBJ1-1,.,TRBV18,TGTGCCAGCTCACCAGAGGTCTTGAACACTGAAGCTTTCTTT,CASSPEVLNTEAFF
TRBD2,TRBJ2-3,.,TRBV9,TGTGCCAGCAGCCTCATGGGAACTAGCGGGGTCTCTAGCACAGATACGCAGTATTTT,CASSLMGTSGVSSTDTQYF
.,TRBJ2-3,few,TRBV27,TGTGCCAGCAGTTTAATCCGCCTAGACGAGCAGTATTTT,CASSLIRLDEQYF
TRBD2,TRBJ2-1,.,TRBV20-1,TGCAGTGCTACTAGCGGTGAGCAGTTCTTC,CSATSGEQFF
TRBD1,TRBJ1-2,once,TRBV4-3,TGCGCCAGCAGCCAAGAGGGACAGGGAGATGGCTACACCTTC,CASSQEGQGDGYTF
.,TRBJ2-2,.,TRBV5-1,TGCGCCAGCAGCCTGGACGGGAGCTTTACCGGGGAGCTGTTTTTT,CASSLDGSFTGELFF
TRBD1,TRBJ1-5,.,TRBV7-6,TGTGCCAGCAGCTTAGGTCCGACAGGGCTTAATCAGCCCCAGCATTTT,CASSLGPTGLNQPQHF
.,TRBJ1-3,.,TRBV30,TGTGCCTGGAGTGCCGGGTCCGGAAACACCATATATTTT,CAWSAGSGNTIYF
.,TRBJ1-2,.,TRBV9,TGTGCCAGCAGCGTAGATTGGGGGGATAAGAGCTACACCTTC,CASSVDWGDKSYTF
TRBD2,TRBJ2-1,many,TRBV4-2,TGTGCCAGCAGCCAAGAAATAGGGACTAGCGGCTCCTACAATGAGCAGTTCTTC,CASSQEIGTSGSYNEQFF
.,TRBJ1-1,.,TRBV18,TGTGCCAGCTCATCTAAGGGGAACGCTGAAGCTTTCTTT,CASSSKGNAEAFF
.,TRBJ2-5,.,TRBV5-1,TGCGCCAGCAGCCCCGTGGGAGGAAAAGAGACCCAGTACTTC,CASSPVGGKETQYF
TRBD2,TRBJ2-2,.,TRBV5-1,TGCGCCAGCAGCTTGAGACTAGCGGGAAGCACCGGGGAGCTGTTTTTT,CASSLRLAGSTGELFF
.,TRBJ1-2,.,TRBV15,TGTGCCACCAGCAGAGATTCGGGATGGTATGGCTACACCTTC,CATSRDSGWYGYTF
.,TRBJ2-2,.,TRBV5-1,TGCGCCAGCAGCACGGGGGGCTTGAACACCGGGGAGCTGTTTTTT,CASSTGGLNTGELFF
TRBD2,TRBJ2-7,.,TRBV19,TGTGCCAGTAGTAACCGACTAGCGGGAGACTACGAGCAGTACTTC,CASSNRLAGDYEQYF
TRBD2,TRBJ2-1,.,TRBV9,TGTGCCAGCAGCGTAGAAGGACTAGCCTACAATGAGCAGTTCTTC,CASSVEGLAYNEQFF
.,TRBJ1-3,.,TRBV5-1,TGCGCCAGCAGCCCGGACCGGGGGGCGGCAGGAAACACCATATATTTT,CASSPDRGAAGNTIYF
TRBD1,TRBJ2-5,.,TRBV7-2,TGTGCCAGCAGCTTAGGATCGCCAGGGGGCAGAGAGACCCAGTACTTC,CASSLGSPGGRETQYF
.,TRBJ1-1,.,TRBV9,TGTGCCAGCAGCGTAGACGTGGGACTTGAAGCTTTCTTT,CASSVDVGLEAFF
TRBD1,TRBJ1-4,.,TRBV5-1,TGCGCCAGCAGCTTAGGACAGGGGAATGAAAAACTGTTTTTT,CASSLGQGNEKLFF